Below are 32 T cell receptor beta chains sequenced from a single sample in a study of molecular identifiers for immune sequencing clone quantification. TCRdb analysed the PCR reads with MiXCR anew, one entry per CDR3 protein. The top ten hold 4% to 5% of the sample, which has more than 85,000 distinct CDR3 sequences, roughly a third seen once. Sequenced: naive CD8+ T cells from blood, with Jurkat cell RNA spiked in. Subset of the sample: FACS-sorted CD8+CD4-CCR7+CD45RA+ naive T cells. All receptors derive from a human donor in good health. Some libraries in this study had Jurkat cell RNA spiked in.

The rearrangement links TRBV27 to TRBJ2-4, with D possibly being TRBD1 (6 bases). Germline values: CDR1 MNHEY, CDR2 SMNVEV (reference sequence). The V end lost 5 bases, the J end lost 0 bases, and 17 bases lay between the germline ends. The CDR3 is made up of 17 amino acids. CDR3 bases: TGTGCCAGCAGTCCATATGACAGGACACTAGCCAAAAACATTCAGTACTTC. Protein sequence: CASSPYDRTLAKNIQYF.

Concerning this clonotype: This may arise from a read error, as a much more abundant clone is one base away. Here the CDR3 omits its conserved ending phenylalanine or tryptophan, so a read error is the likely source. The chain joins TRBV4-3 to TRBJ1-5; D not resolved. This CDR3 is built from 14 residues. Germline CDR1 reads LGHNA; CDR2 reads YSLEER. Trimming left V 0 bases short and J 4 bases short, with 7 bases between. The CDR3 loop reads CASSQEQRNQPQHI. The DNA for the CDR3 is TGCGCCAGCAGCCAAGAACAGAGAAATCAGCCCCAGCATATT.

In DNA form, the CDR3 reads TGTGCCAGCAGCGCAGGTTATAGCAATCAGCCCCAGCATTTT. Its protein is CASSAGYSNQPQHF. The V and J genes are TRBV7-9 and TRBJ1-5; D call uncertain. V lost 5 bases, J lost 0 bases, and 8 bases lay in between. Per the germline V gene, CDR1 is SEHNR and CDR2 is FQNEAQ (reference sequence). The CDR3 is 14 residues long.

V usage is TRBV27 and J usage is TRBJ1-5; TRBD1 might be the D (5 bases). The CDR3 runs 14 residues. Germline V lookup: CDR1 MNHEY, CDR2 SMNVEV (reference sequence). Between the trimmed V and J ends, which lost 3 bases and 7 bases, there was a span of 13 bases. CDR3 in DNA: TGTGCCAGCAGTTTGCAGGGCGGTAGGCAGCCCCAGCATTTT. This translates into CASSLQGGRQPQHF.

The V gene is TRBV14, the J gene TRBJ2-2; D not certain. The germline V gene encodes CDR1 SGHDN and CDR2 FVKESK. Trimming cost V 6 bases and J 8 bases, with 7 bases left between them. The CDR3 is made up of 11 amino acids. CDR3 sequence (DNA): TGTGCCAGCAGAGCTGGGGGGGAGCTGTTTTTT. Translated: CASRAGGELFF.

This clonotype has only a few counts. The V and J genes are TRBV2 and TRBJ2-7; a weak D match, TRBD1 (6 bases). The V end lost 7 bases, the J end lost 4 bases, and 23 bases lay between the germline ends. Germline V gene sequence: CDR1 SNHLY, CDR2 FYNNEI. This CDR3 region has 16 residues. CDR3 region: CASIRTDPLNRYEQYF. In nucleotides, the CDR3 is TGTGCCAGCATTCGGACAGATCCCCTCAACAGATACGAGCAGTACTTC.

The rearrangement links TRBV9 to TRBJ2-7; a possible D gene is TRBD1 (5 bases). The CDR3 is made up of 13 amino acids. Germline V gene lookup returns CDR1 SGDLS and CDR2 YYNGEE. The V gene lost 0 bases and the J gene lost 6 bases, with 10 bases spanning the gap. The DNA of the CDR3 is TGTGCCAGCAGCGTAGAGGCAGGGCGCGAGCAGTACTTC. It is translated as CASSVEAGREQYF.

The table lists this clonotype with many counts. This rearrangement joins TRBV7-2 to TRBJ1-1; 9 nucleotides match TRBD1. CDR1 is SGHTA, CDR2 FQGNSA, per germline. The ends lost 2 bases at V and 0 bases at J; junction bases unmatched: 10. This CDR3 has 18 residues. The CDR3 here is CASSLLGPQGAMNTEAFF. The CDR3 DNA is TGTGCCAGCAGCTTACTGGGGCCACAGGGGGCGATGAACACTGAAGCTTTCTTT. Together with reference TRBV7-2 and TRBJ1-1, the CDR3 gives the full variable domain: GAGVSQSPSNKVTEKGKDVELRCDPISGHTALYWYRQSLGQGLEFLIYFQGNSAPDKSGLPSDRFSAERTGGSVSTLTIQRTQQEDSAVYLCASSLLGPQGAMNTEAFFGQGTRLTVV.

This clonotype has ten or more counts. DNA for the CDR3: TGTGCCAGCAGCCCGACCCGAGGGGCTAGTTACTACAATGAGCAGTTCTTC. Translation gives CASSPTRGASYYNEQFF. The gene calls are TRBV13 and TRBJ2-1; D possibly uses TRBD1 or TRBD2 (5 bases each). Germline CDR1 PRHDT, CDR2 FYEKMQ (reference sequence). CDR3 length equals 17 residues. Trimming pared 5 bases from V and 3 bases from J, leaving 20 bases between.

This clonotype was counted a few times. The rearrangement links TRBV2 to TRBJ2-6, with a weak D call TRBD2 (6 bases). Germline V gene lookup returns CDR1 SNHLY and CDR2 FYNNEI. This CDR3 comprises 15 residues. V gave up 6 bases and J gave up 4 bases, with 13 bases separating them. In nucleotides, the CDR3 is TGTGCCAGCAGCGGGACTGCGTTCGGGGCCAACGTCCTGACTTTC. Translation: CASSGTAFGANVLTF. The full variable domain, in which reference TRBV2 and TRBJ2-6 provide the parts outside the CDR3, is EPEVTQTPSHQVTQMGQEVILRCVPISNHLYFYWYRQILGQKVEFLVSFYNNEISEKSEIFDDQFSVERPDGSNFTLKIRSTKLEDSAMYFCASSGTAFGANVLTFGAGSRLTVL.

In its sample, this clonotype was seen once. The junction shows a germline mismatch at one end, possibly a read error. The chain carries TRBV10-3 and TRBJ2-7; 7 positions agree with TRBD1. The length of the CDR3 is 13 residues. In germline, CDR1 is ENHRY, CDR2 SYGVKD. This CDR3 reads CAIRGDSSYEQNF. In DNA, the CDR3 is TGTGCCATCAGGGGGGACAGCTCCTACGAGCAGAACTTC.

V gene TRBV28 combines with J gene TRBJ2-3; 7 bases are shared with TRBD2. This CDR3 has 15 residues. After removal of 5 bases from V and 4 bases from J, the junction contained 9 bases not matched to a gene. CDR1 MDHEN and CDR2 SYDVKM come from the germline V gene. The CDR3 region is CASSTRDYNPDTQYF. DNA for the CDR3: TGTGCCAGCAGTACCCGGGACTATAACCCAGATACGCAGTATTTT.

A word on this clonotype: A read error is possible here, since a much larger clone lies one base away. The rearrangement uses TRBV13 and TRBJ1-1; D gene unclear. The CDR3 covers 12 residues. V was pared by 5 bases and J by 11 bases, with 15 bases between. CDR1 and CDR2 from the germline V gene are PRHDT and FYEKMQ (reference sequence). In DNA form, the CDR3 reads TGTGCCAGCAGCAGCTCAAAAGTTGATGCTTTCTTT. The encoded protein is CASSSSKVDAFF.

This clonotype was seen ten or more times. This chain connects TRBV13 to TRBJ2-7; D is possibly TRBD1 (6 bases). The V gene's germline CDR1 is PRHDT and CDR2 FYEKMQ (reference sequence). V shed 5 bases and J shed 10 bases, with 15 bases lying between them. CDR3 length equals 12 residues. DNA for the CDR3: TGTGCCAGCAGCCGCTACCGGGACACCCAGTACTTC. Its translation is CASSRYRDTQYF.

Concerning this clonotype: It may be a read error: a sequence one base away is much more abundant. The chain links TRBV7-9 to TRBJ2-7; 10 bases are shared with TRBD1. CDR3 length: 15 amino acids. The V gene's germline CDR1 is SEHNR and CDR2 FQNEAQ (reference sequence). This CDR3 reads CASSRSGTGEDERYF. CDR3 in DNA: TGTGCCAGCAGCCGATCCGGGACAGGGGAGGACGAGCGGTACTTC.

This clonotype was observed many times. The chain combines TRBV7-6 with TRBJ2-7; no clear D gene. Germline V gene data show CDR1 as SGHVS and CDR2 as FNYEAQ. The CDR3 sequence is 13 residues long. Trimming pared 5 bases from V and 7 bases from J, leaving 15 bases between. As DNA, the CDR3 is TGTGCCAGCAGCCGACGTACCCCCGGGGAGCAGTACTTC. Its protein is CASSRRTPGEQYF.

The rearrangement uses TRBV28 and TRBJ2-2, with D possibly TRBD2 on 5 matching bases. V lost 4 bases and J lost 9, with 27 bases in between. The germline V gene has CDR1 MDHEN and CDR2 SYDVKM. The CDR3 is 18 amino acids. The CDR3 here is CASSSTPGELQRSRELFF. CDR3 nucleotides: TGTGCCAGCAGTTCTACCCCCGGGGAGCTCCAACGGTCCCGGGAGCTGTTTTTT.

This clonotype was seen more than once but under ten times. This chain joins TRBV4-1 and TRBJ2-7; D is unresolved. This CDR3 region has 14 residues. Germline V gene lookup returns CDR1 MGHRA and CDR2 YSYEKL. V was shortened by 0 bases and J by 2 bases, with 8 bases between the two germline ends. This CDR3 reads CASSQEPLTYEQYF. CDR3 DNA sequence: TGCGCCAGCAGCCAAGAGCCCCTGACCTACGAGCAGTACTTC.

The table lists this clonotype with a few counts. The chain uses TRBV24-1 and TRBJ2-5, with D unclear. Looked up from germline, CDR1 is KGHDR and CDR2 is SFDVKD. This CDR3 comprises 15 residues. V was cut by 9 bases and J by 5 bases, with 21 bases left in between. The CDR3 spells CATRTGIGSLETQYF. The CDR3 DNA reads TGTGCCACCCGAACGGGTATCGGCTCCTTGGAGACCCAGTACTTC.

The chain employs TRBV10-3 and TRBJ2-3; 9 bases align to TRBD1. Germline V CDR1 and CDR2: ENHRY, SYGVKD. The CDR3 runs to 13 residues. Trimming at V came to 7 bases and at J to 3 bases, leaving 2 bases not matched to a gene. In nucleotides, the CDR3 is TGTGCCATCATGGGACAGGGTACAGATACGCAGTATTTT. Translating gives CAIMGQGTDTQYF.

This clonotype has only a few counts. V gene TRBV7-6 combines with J gene TRBJ2-5; D not certain. The CDR3 extends over 12 amino acids. Germline V CDR1 and CDR2: SGHVS, FNYEAQ. V shed 4 bases and J shed 6 bases, with 9 bases lying between them. CDR3 sequence reads: CASSYTFQTQYF. CDR3 DNA: TGTGCCAGCAGCTACACGTTTCAGACCCAGTACTTC.

This clonotype has just a few counts. V is TRBV20-1 and J is TRBJ2-6; D perhaps matches TRBD2 (5 bases). Germline CDR1 DFQATT, CDR2 SNEGSKA (reference sequence). The V end was cut by 0 bases, the J end by 4 bases, with 13 bases between. The CDR3 runs 16 residues. This chain's CDR3 is CSARDQGRSGANVLTF. CDR3 in DNA: TGCAGTGCTAGAGATCAAGGGAGATCGGGGGCCAACGTCCTGACTTTC.

This clonotype was counted only a few times. The V gene is TRBV24-1, the J gene TRBJ1-5; possible D gene TRBD1, 6 bases. V was clipped by 4 bases and J by 4 bases, with 16 bases between them. The CDR3 consists of 16 residues. Germline V gene sequence: CDR1 KGHDR, CDR2 SFDVKD. This CDR3 is CATSEGDTGRNQPQHF. CDR3 nucleotide sequence: TGTGCCACCAGTGAAGGGGACACCGGTCGGAATCAGCCCCAGCATTTT.

On this clonotype: This may stem from a read error, because a much larger clone lies one nucleotide away. The genes are TRBV28 and TRBJ2-3; D gene uncertain. CDR3 length: 15 residues. In germline, CDR1 is MDHEN, CDR2 SYDVKM. The CDR3 spells CACSLADYLPDTQYF. The CDR3, as DNA: TGTGCCTGCAGCTTGGCAGATTACCTCCCAGATACGCAGTATTTT.

At least ten counts were recorded for this clonotype. The chain has TRBV7-8 and TRBJ2-1; D call uncertain. V dropped 4 bases and J dropped 6 bases, with 16 bases sitting between them. This CDR3 contains 15 residues. Per the germline V gene, CDR1 is SGHVS and CDR2 is FQNEAQ. CDR3 bases: TGTGCCAGCAGCTCTTATATCCCCTGGGCCAATGAGCAGTTCTTC. Amino acid sequence: CASSSYIPWANEQFF.

This clonotype occurred many times. The chain links TRBV7-2 to TRBJ2-3, with D maybe TRBD2 (6 bases). This CDR3 region has 15 residues. Germline V gene sequence: CDR1 SGHTA, CDR2 FQGNSA. V gave up 2 bases and J gave up 2 bases, with 11 bases separating them. In DNA, the CDR3 is TGTGCCAGCAGCTTATTCGCGGGATACACAGATACGCAGTATTTT. This codes for CASSLFAGYTDTQYF.

V usage is TRBV27 and J usage is TRBJ2-3, with 10 bases matching TRBD2. This CDR3 spans 16 amino acids. CDR1 MNHEY and CDR2 SMNVEV come from the germline V gene (reference sequence). J was trimmed by 2 bases and V by 5 bases; bases with no gene match: 7. This chain's CDR3 is CASSLLAGVYTDTQYF. Written as DNA, the CDR3 is TGTGCCAGCAGTCTCCTAGCGGGAGTTTACACAGATACGCAGTATTTT.

In the case of this clonotype: This could be a read error, since a much larger clone is one nucleotide away. V usage is TRBV29-1 and J usage is TRBJ2-3; D call uncertain. Germline CDR1 reads SQVTM; CDR2 reads ANQGSEA. The CDR3 consists of 10 residues. The CDR3 DNA reads as TGCAGCGCACGAACAGATACGCAGAATTTT. This gives the protein CSARTDTQNF.

This clonotype was seen ten or more times. The chain couples TRBV10-3 to TRBJ2-7, with 7 bases that match TRBD1. With V trimmed by 6 bases and J by 7 bases, 9 bases remained unmatched. The CDR3 consists of 13 residues. Germline CDR1 ENHRY, CDR2 SYGVKD. Here the CDR3 DNA reads TGTGCCATCAGCATCACAGGGGTTGGTGAGCAGTACTTC. It specifies CAISITGVGEQYF.

In the case of this clonotype: This could be a read error, since a much larger clone is one nucleotide away. The rearrangement joins TRBV28 to TRBJ2-7, with D unclear. This CDR3 contains 17 residues. Trimming removed 6 bases from V and 2 bases from J, with 23 bases in between. In germline, CDR1 is MDHEN, CDR2 SYDVKM. The CDR3: CASSPLSHSPLTYEQYF. CDR3 DNA: TGTGCCAGCAGCCCCCTCTCCCACAGCCCATTAACCTACGAGCAGTACTTC.

This chain joins TRBV7-6 and TRBJ2-5; 7 nucleotides align to TRBD2. Germline loops: CDR1 SGHVS, CDR2 FNYEAQ. The ends lost 6 bases at V and 4 bases at J; junction bases unmatched: 11. This CDR3 contains 15 residues. CDR3 sequence (DNA): TGTGCCAGCAGACTACCTAGCGGCTCCGGAGAGACCCAGTACTTC. Translation: CASRLPSGSGETQYF. Together with reference TRBV7-6 and TRBJ2-5, the CDR3 gives the full variable domain: GAGVSQSPRYKVTKRGQDVALRCDPISGHVSLYWYRQALGQGPEFLTYFNYEAQQDKSGLPNDRFSAERPEGSISTLTIQRTEQRDSAMYRCASRLPSGSGETQYFGPGTRLLVL.

The V and J genes are TRBV9 and TRBJ1-1; a possible D gene is TRBD1 (5 bases). V dropped 5 bases and J dropped 3 bases, with 11 bases sitting between them. The germline CDR1 and CDR2 sequences are SGDLS and YYNGEE. The length of the CDR3 is 13 residues. The CDR3 DNA follows: TGTGCCAGCAGAGCTACAGGAGACACTGAAGCTTTCTTT. Its protein product is CASRATGDTEAFF.